This TCR beta chain was recovered during a study of T cells in narcolepsy. Profiled with immunoSEQ multiplex PCR; TCRdb holds only in-frame clones, not every one. The sample lists 30,000 to 45,000 clones; under 85% were seen once. V shed 6 bases, J shed 2 bases, and the junction held 7 bases outside the gene matches. Germline lookup yields CDR1 MNHEY and CDR2 SVGAGI. The CDR3 is 15 amino acids. Sequencing was done on a sample of CD45RA- memory CD4+ T cells from PBMCs. The TCR was taken from a human donor with narcolepsy. The chain carries TRBV6-5 and TRBJ2-3; 8 bases fit TRBD2. CDR3: CASSYGRGDTDTQYF. The CDR3 DNA sequence: TGTGCCAGCAGCTACGGGCGGGGGGACACAGATACGCAGTATTTT.